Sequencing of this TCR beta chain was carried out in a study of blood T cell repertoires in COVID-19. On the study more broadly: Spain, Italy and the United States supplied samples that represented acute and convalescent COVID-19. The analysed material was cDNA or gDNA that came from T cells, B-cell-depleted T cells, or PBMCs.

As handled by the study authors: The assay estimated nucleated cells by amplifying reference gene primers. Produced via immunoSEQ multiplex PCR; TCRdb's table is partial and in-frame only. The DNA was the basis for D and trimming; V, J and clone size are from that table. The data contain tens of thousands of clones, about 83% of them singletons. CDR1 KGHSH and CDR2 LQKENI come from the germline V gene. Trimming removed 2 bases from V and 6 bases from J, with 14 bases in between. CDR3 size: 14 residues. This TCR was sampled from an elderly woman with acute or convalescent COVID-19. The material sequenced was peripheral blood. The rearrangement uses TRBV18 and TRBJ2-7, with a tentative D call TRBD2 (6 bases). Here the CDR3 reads CASSPGGAGGEQYF. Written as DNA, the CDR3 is TGTGCCAGCTCACCAGGAGGGGCTGGGGGCGAGCAGTACTTC. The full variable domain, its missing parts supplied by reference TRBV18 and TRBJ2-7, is NAGVMQNPRHLVRRRGQEARLRCSPMKGHSHVYWYRQLPEEGLKFMVYLQKENIIDESGMPKERFSAEFPKEGPSILRIQQVVRGDSAAYFCASSPGGAGGEQYFGPGTRLTVT.